The rows below give T cell receptor beta chains drawn from one sample of a study of patients and donors after allogeneic stem cell transplantation. In TCRdb, the RT-PCR reads were re-called with MiXCR into one record per CDR3 protein. The repertoire includes a few hundred thousand distinct CDR3 sequences, about 38% of them detected once, and about 9.9% sits in the top ten. The material sequenced was blood, either unsorted or a sorted T cell fraction (not recorded which). The receptor source for this set is a human donor who was either an allogeneic HSCT recipient or a stem cell or donor lymphocyte infusion donor (not recorded which). It is not recorded whose cells these are; they may come from a transplant donor. Each CDR3 is given with its conserved first and last residue. The D gene is left open where the match is weak. Clone size is stated in some rows and not others, as once, few, many or a class when expanded.

v_gene,j_gene,abundance,d_gene,CDR3nt,CDR3aa
TRBV20-1,TRBJ1-2,few,TRBD1,TGCAGTGCTAGAGATGCAACAGGGGTCCACTATGGCTACACCTTC,CSARDATGVHYGYTF
TRBV20-1,TRBJ1-6,.,TRBD1,TGCAGTGCTCACCGGGACAGAAGATCACCCCTCCACTTT,CSAHRDRRSPLHF
TRBV24-1,TRBJ1-1,.,.,TGTGCCACCGGACCGGGACGGGAGTCCACTGAAGCTTTCTTT,CATGPGRESTEAFF
TRBV7-9,TRBJ2-5,few,.,TGTGCCAGCAGCCCGGGACGTCGGAGGGAAGAGACCCAGTACTTC,CASSPGRRREETQYF
TRBV12-3/TRBV12-4,TRBJ1-1,.,.,TGTGCCAGCAGCCCCAGTAGGAGGGGCGATGCTTTCTTT,CASSPSRRGDAFF
TRBV6-6,TRBJ1-4,few,.,TGTGCCAGCAGGAGGAGGGGGGGCCCCAATGAAAAACTGTTTTTT,CASRRRGGPNEKLFF
TRBV5-1,TRBJ2-1,.,.,TGCGCCAGCAGCCTCAGGGCGTATGAGCAGTTCTTC,CASSLRAYEQFF
TRBV25-1,TRBJ2-7,.,.,TGTGCCAGCAGTGAATATGTGGGCCACGACTACGAGCAGTACTTC,CASSEYVGHDYEQYF
TRBV5-1,TRBJ1-5,few,.,TGCGCCAGCAGCTTGGACGGGGCGGCGAGCAATCAGCCCCAGCATTTT,CASSLDGAASNQPQHF
TRBV5-1,TRBJ1-1,few,.,TGCGCCAGCAGCCCTGGAGGCGGTCTGAACACTGAAGCTTTCTTT,CASSPGGGLNTEAFF
TRBV3-1,TRBJ1-1,.,.,TGTGCCAGCAGCACTCAGGGCTCGGTTACTGAAGCTTTCTTT,CASSTQGSVTEAFF
TRBV4-2,TRBJ2-2,.,TRBD2,TGTGCCAGCAGCCAAGCTCCCGGGGGGACCGGGGAGCTGTTTTTT,CASSQAPGGTGELFF
TRBV3-1,TRBJ2-1,.,.,TGTGCCAGCAGCCAAGCGGTGGAGCGGCACAATGAGCAGTTCTTC,CASSQAVERHNEQFF
TRBV29-1,TRBJ1-2,few,TRBD1,TGCAGCGCCGCCGGACAGGGAACCAACTATGGCTACACCTTC,CSAAGQGTNYGYTF
TRBV2,TRBJ1-1,few,.,TGTGCCAGCAGTGCCGCACAGGGAAGGGCGGCTGAAGCTTTCTTT,CASSAAQGRAAEAFF
TRBV2,TRBJ2-5,.,TRBD1,TGTGCCAGCCGGACAGGGCACGGCAAGCAAGAGACCCAGTACTTC,CASRTGHGKQETQYF
TRBV6-5,TRBJ2-7,.,.,TGTGCCAGCAGTCCACATGGGAACTACGAGCAGTACTTC,CASSPHGNYEQYF
TRBV10-2,TRBJ1-2,.,.,TGCGCCAGCAGTGAGCCGCGCCCAGGGCACTATGGCTACACCTTC,CASSEPRPGHYGYTF
TRBV2,TRBJ2-1,.,TRBD1,TGTGCCAGCAGTATGTTGAGGTGGCAGGGGGTCCATGAGCAGTTCTTC,CASSMLRWQGVHEQFF
TRBV6-6,TRBJ1-2,many,.,TGTGCCAGCAGAACATGGGATGGCTACACCTTC,CASRTWDGYTF
TRBV5-5,TRBJ1-3,.,.,TGTGCCAGCAGCTTGGGAGGAACCTCTGGAAACACCATATATTTT,CASSLGGTSGNTIYF
TRBV15,TRBJ2-5,.,.,TGTGCCACTCGTGATGGGAGGCCTTTCCAAGAGACCCAGTACTTC,CATRDGRPFQETQYF